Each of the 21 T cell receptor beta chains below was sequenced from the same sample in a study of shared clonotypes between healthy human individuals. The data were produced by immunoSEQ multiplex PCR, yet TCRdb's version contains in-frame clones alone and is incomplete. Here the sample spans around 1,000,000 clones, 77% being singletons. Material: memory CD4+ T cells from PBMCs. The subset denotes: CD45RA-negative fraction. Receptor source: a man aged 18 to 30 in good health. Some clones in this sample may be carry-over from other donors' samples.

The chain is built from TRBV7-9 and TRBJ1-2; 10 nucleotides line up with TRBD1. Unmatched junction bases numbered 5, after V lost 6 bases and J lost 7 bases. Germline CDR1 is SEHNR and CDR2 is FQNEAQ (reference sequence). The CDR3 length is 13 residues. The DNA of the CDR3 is TGTGCCAGCAGTACCCGGACAGGGGGTGGCTACACCTTC. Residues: CASSTRTGGGYTF.

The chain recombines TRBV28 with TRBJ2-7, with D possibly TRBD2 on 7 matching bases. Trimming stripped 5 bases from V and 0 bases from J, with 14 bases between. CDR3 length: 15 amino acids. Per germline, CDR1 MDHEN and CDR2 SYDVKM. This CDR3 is CASSPGGGLSYEQYF. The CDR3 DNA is TGTGCCAGCAGTCCCGGCGGGGGCCTCTCCTACGAGCAGTACTTC.

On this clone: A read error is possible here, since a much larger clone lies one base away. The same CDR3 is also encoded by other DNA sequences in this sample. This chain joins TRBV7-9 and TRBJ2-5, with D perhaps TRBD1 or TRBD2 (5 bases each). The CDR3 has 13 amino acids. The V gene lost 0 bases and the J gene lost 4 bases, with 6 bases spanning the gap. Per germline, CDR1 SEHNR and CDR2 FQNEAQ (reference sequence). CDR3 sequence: CASSLAGGETQYF. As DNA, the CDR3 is TGTGCCAGCAGCTTAGCTGGGGGAGAGACCCAGTACTTC.

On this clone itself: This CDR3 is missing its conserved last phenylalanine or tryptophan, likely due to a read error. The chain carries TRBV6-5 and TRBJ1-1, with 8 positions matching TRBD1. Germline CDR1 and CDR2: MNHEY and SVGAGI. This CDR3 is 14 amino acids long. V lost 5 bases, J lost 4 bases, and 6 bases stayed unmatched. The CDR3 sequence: CASSTYRGSTEAFL. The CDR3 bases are TGTGCCAGCAGTACCTACAGGGGGTCCACTGAAGCTTTCCTT.

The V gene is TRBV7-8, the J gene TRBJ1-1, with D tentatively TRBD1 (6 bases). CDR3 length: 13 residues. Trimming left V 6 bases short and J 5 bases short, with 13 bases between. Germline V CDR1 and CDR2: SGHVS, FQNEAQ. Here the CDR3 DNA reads TGTGCCAGCAGTCGAGATCAGGGGACTGAAGCTTTCTTT. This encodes CASSRDQGTEAFF.

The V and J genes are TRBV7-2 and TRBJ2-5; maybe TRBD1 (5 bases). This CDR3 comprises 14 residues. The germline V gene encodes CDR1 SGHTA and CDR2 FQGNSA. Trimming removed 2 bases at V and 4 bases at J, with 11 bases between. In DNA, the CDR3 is TGTGCCAGCAGCTTAAAAGGGGTCCGAGAGACCCAGTACTTC. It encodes CASSLKGVRETQYF.

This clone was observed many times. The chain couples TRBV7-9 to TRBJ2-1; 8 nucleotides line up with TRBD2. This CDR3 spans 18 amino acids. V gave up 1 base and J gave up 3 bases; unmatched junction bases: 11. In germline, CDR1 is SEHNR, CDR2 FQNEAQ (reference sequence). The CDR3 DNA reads TGTGCCAGCAGCTTAGAAAGCGGGAGTAACCCCAGCTACAATGAGCAGTTCTTC. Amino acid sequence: CASSLESGSNPSYNEQFF. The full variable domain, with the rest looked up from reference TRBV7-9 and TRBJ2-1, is DTGVSQNPRHKITKRGQNVTFRCDPISEHNRLYWYRQTLGQGPEFLTYFQNEAQLEKSRLLSDRFSAERPKGSFSTLEIQRTEQGDSAMYLCASSLESGSNPSYNEQFFGPGTRLTVL.

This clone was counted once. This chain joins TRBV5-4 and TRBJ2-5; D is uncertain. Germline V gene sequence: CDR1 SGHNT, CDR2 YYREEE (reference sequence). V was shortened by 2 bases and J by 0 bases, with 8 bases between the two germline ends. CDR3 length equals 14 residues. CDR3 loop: CASSFGHNQETQYF. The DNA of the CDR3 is TGTGCCAGCAGCTTTGGTCACAACCAAGAGACCCAGTACTTC.

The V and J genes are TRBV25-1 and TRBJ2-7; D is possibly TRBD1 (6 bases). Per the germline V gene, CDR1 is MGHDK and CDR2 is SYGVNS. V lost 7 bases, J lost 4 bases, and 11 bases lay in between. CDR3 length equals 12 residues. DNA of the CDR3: TGTGCCAGCATGGGACAAACTTACGAGCAGTACTTC. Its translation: CASMGQTYEQYF.

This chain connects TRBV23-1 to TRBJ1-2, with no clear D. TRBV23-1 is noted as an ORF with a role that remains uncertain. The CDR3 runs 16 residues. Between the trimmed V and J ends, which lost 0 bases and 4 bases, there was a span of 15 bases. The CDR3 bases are TGCGCCAGCAGTCAATCCGGTTCTCAGTTTTTCTATGGCTACACCTTC. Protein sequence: CASSQSGSQFFYGYTF.

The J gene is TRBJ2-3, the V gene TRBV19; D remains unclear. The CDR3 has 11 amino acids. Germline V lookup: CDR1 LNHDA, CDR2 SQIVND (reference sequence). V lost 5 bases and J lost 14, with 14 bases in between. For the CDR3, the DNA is TGTGCCAGTAGTTACCTACGAGTACTGTATTTT. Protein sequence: CASSYLRVLYF.

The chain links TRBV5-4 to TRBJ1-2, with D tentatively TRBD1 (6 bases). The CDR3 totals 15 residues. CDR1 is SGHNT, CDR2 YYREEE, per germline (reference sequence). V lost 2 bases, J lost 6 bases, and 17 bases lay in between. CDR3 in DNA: TGTGCCAGCAGCTTTCCACAGGGAGCCACTGATGGCTACACCTTC. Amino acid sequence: CASSFPQGATDGYTF.

CDR3: CASSSLRGGDREDTEAFF. CDR3 sequence (DNA): TGTGCCAGCAGCTCCCTTCGCGGAGGTGACAGGGAGGACACTGAAGCTTTCTTT. V usage is TRBV9 and J usage is TRBJ1-1; 7 bases are shared with TRBD1. Losses at the gene ends were 4 bases for V and 3 bases for J; bases not matched to a gene: 18. The germline CDR1 and CDR2 sequences are SGDLS and YYNGEE. The CDR3 has 18 residues. Variable domain in full (rest from reference TRBV9 and TRBJ1-1): DSGVTQTPKHLITATGQRVTLRCSPRSGDLSVYWYQQSLDQGLQFLIQYYNGEERAKGNILERFSAQQFPDLHSELNLSSLELGDSALYFCASSSLRGGDREDTEAFFGQGTRLTVV.

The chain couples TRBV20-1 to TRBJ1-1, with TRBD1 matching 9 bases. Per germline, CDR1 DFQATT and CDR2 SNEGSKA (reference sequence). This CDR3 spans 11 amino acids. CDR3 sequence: CGTGPVTEAFF. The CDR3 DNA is TGCGGGACAGGGCCGGTCACTGAAGCTTTCTTT.

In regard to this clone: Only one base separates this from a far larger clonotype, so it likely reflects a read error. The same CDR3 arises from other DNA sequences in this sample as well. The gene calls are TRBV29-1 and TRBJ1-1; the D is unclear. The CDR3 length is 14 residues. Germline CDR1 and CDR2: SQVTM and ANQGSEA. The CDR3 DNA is TGCAGCGTTGTCCTAACCCGGGGTGGGATTGAAGCTCTCTTT. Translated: CSVVLTRGGIEALF.

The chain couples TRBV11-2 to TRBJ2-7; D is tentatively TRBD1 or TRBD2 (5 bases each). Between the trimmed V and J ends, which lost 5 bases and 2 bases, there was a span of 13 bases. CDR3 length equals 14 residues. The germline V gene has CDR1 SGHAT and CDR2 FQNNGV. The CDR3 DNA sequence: TGTGCCAGCAGCCCGGGACCGAACCCCTACGAGCAGTACTTC. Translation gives CASSPGPNPYEQYF. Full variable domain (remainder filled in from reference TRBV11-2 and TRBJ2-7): EAGVAQSPRYKIIEKRQSVAFWCNPISGHATLYWYQQILGQGPKLLIQFQNNGVVDDSQLPKDRFSAERLKGVDSTLKIQPAKLEDSAVYLCASSPGPNPYEQYFGPGTRLTVT.

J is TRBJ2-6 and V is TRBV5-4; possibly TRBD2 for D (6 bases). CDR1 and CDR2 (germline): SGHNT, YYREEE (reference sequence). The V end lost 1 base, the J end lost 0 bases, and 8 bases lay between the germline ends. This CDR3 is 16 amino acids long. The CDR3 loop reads CASSLRRDSGANVLTF. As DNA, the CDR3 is TGTGCCAGCAGCTTGAGGCGGGACTCTGGGGCCAACGTCCTGACTTTC.

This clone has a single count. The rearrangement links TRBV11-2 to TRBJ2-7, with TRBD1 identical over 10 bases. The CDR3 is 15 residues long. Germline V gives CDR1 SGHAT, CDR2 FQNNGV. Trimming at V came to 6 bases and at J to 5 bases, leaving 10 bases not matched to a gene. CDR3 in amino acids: CASRKPGQGTHEQYF. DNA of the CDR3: TGTGCCAGCAGAAAGCCGGGACAGGGGACCCACGAGCAGTACTTC.

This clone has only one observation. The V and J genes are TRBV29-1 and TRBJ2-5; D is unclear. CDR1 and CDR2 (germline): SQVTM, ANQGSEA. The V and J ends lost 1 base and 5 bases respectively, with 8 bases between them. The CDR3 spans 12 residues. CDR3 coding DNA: TGCAGCGTTGAAGCCTCTGTGGAGACCCAGTACTTC. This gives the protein CSVEASVETQYF.

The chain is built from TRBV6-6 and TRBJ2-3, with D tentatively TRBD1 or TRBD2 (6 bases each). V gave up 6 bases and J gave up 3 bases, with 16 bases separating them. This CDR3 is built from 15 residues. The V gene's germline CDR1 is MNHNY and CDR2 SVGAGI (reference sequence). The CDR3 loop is CASRGGLAATDTQYF. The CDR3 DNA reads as TGTGCCAGCAGGGGGGGCCTAGCAGCTACAGATACGCAGTATTTT.

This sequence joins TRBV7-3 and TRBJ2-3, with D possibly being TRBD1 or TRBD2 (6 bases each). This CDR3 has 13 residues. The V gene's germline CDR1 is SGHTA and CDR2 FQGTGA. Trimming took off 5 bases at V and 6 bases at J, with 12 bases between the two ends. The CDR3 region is CASSPPGADTQYF. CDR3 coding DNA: TGTGCCAGCAGCCCACCGGGGGCGGATACGCAGTATTTT.